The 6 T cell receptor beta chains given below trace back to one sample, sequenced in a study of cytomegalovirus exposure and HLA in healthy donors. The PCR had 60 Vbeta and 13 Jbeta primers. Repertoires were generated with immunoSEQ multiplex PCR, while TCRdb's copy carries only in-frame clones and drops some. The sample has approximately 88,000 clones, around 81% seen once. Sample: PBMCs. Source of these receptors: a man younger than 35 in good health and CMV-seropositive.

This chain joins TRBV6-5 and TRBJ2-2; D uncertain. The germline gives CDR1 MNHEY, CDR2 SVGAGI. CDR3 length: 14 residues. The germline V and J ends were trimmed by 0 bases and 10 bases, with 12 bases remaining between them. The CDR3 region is CASSYSLLNQELFF. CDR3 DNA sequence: TGTGCCAGCAGTTACTCACTCTTGAACCAGGAGCTGTTTTTT.

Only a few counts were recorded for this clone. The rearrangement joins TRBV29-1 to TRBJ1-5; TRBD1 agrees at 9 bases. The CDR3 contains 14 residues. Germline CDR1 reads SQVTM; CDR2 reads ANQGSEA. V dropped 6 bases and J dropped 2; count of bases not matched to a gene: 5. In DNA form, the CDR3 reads TGCAGCGTCGCGGACAGGGGTGGCAATCAGCCCCAGCATTTT. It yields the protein CSVADRGGNQPQHF.

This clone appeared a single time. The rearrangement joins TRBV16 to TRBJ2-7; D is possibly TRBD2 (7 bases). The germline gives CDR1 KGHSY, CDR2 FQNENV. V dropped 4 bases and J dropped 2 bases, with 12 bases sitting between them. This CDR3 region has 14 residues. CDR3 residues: CASSREGDPYEQYF. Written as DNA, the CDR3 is TGTGCCAGCAGCCGGGAGGGGGACCCCTACGAGCAGTACTTC.

CDR3 sequence reads: CASSPGTASYEQYF. CDR3 nucleotide sequence: TGCGCCAGCAGCCCCGGGACTGCCTCCTACGAGCAGTACTTC. V usage is TRBV5-1 and J usage is TRBJ2-7; a possible D gene is TRBD2 (6 bases). V lost 4 bases and J lost 0, with 11 bases in between. The CDR3 spans 14 residues. Germline lookup yields CDR1 SGHRS and CDR2 YFSETQ.

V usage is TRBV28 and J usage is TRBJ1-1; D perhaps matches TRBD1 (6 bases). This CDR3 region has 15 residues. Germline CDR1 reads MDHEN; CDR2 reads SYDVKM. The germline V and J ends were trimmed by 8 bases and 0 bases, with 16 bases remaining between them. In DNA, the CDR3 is TGTGCCAGCTCGCCTTACGGACAGTTGAACACTGAAGCTTTCTTT. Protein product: CASSPYGQLNTEAFF.

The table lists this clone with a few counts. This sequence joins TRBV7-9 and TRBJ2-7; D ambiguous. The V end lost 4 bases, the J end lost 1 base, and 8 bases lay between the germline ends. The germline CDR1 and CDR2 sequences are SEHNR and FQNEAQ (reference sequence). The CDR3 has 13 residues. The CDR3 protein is CASSYARSYEQYF. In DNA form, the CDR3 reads TGTGCCAGCAGCTACGCCAGGTCCTACGAGCAGTACTTC.